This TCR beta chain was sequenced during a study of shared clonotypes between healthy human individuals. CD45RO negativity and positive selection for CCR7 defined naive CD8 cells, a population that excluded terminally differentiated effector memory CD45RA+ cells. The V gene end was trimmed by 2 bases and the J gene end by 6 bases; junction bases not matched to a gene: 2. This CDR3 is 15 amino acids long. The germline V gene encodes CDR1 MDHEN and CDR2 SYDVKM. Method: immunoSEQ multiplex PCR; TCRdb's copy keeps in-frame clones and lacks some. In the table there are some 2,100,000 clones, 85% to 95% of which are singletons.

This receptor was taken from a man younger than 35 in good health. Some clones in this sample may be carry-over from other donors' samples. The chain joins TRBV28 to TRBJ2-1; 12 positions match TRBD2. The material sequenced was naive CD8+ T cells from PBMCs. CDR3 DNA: TGTGCCAGCAGTTTAGAGGGACTAGCGGGCAATGAGCAGTTCTTC. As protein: CASSLEGLAGNEQFF. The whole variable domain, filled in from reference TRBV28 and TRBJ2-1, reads DVKVTQSSRYLVKRTGEKVFLECVQDMDHENMFWYRQDPGLGLRLIYFSYDVKMKEKGDIPEGYSVSREKKERFSLILESASTNQTSMYLCASSLEGLAGNEQFFGPGTRLTVL.